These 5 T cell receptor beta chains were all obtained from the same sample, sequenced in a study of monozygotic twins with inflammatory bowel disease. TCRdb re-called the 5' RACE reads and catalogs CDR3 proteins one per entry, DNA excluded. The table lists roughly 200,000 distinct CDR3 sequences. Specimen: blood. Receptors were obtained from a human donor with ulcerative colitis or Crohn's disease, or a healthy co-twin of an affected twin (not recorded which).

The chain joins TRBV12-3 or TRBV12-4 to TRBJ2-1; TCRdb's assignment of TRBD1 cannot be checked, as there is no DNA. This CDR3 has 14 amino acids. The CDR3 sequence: CASSKYATGDEQFF.

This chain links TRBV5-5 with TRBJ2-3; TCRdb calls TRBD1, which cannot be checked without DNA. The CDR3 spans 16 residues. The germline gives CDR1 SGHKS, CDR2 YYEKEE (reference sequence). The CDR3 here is CASSWKRGIFTDTQYF.

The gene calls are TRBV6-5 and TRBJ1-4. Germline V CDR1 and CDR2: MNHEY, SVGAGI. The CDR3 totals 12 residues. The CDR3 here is CASSPSNEKLFF.

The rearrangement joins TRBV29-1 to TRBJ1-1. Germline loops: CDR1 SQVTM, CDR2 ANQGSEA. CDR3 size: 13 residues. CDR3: CSASQPSWTEAFF.

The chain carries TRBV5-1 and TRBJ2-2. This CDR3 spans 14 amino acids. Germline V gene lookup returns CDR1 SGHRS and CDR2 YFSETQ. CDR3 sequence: CASRTLPNTGELFF.